This TCR beta chain appears in the sequencing data of a study of T cells after yellow fever vaccination. CDR3 length equals 12 residues. With 4 bases removed from V and 2 bases from J, the gap between germline ends came to 8 bases. The V gene's germline CDR1 is SQVTM and CDR2 ANQGSEA. TCRdb ran MiXCR on the 5' RACE reads and lists one entry per CDR3 protein. This table has under 200,000 distinct CDR3 sequences, 9.5% to 11% appearing once. Findings and limits, study-wide: Most primary-vaccination clones reappeared after the booster (about 97% CD4, 88% CD8). Although the secondary response was weaker, it peaked faster, at day 5 versus 15.

This clonotype was recorded many times. Its target is not known. The chain joins TRBV29-1 to TRBJ1-1; D remains unclear. Sequenced here: CD8+ T cells sorted from PBMCs, sampled 15 days after the yellow fever booster vaccination. This TCR was recovered from a man younger than 35 who received the YFV17D yellow fever vaccine. For the CDR3, the DNA is TGCAGCGTTGTTCCGGGAAACACTGAAGCTTTCTTT. This gives the protein CSVVPGNTEAFF.